This T cell receptor (beta chain) was identified in a study of cytomegalovirus exposure and HLA in healthy donors. The wider study: From HLA-typed donors, an early data release held about 92 million unique TCRs.

Worth noting for this clone: Its antigen is not identified.

Study-wide results and caveats: Cytomegalovirus association was listed for roughly 160 TCR beta chains.

The PCR used 60 Vbeta and 13 Jbeta primers. Libraries were prepared by immunoSEQ multiplex PCR; TCRdb keeps only in-frame clonotypes and omits some of them. The repertoire consists of some 130,000 clones, with 66% occurring once and the leading ten covering over 1.5%. V lost 7 bases to trimming and J lost 1 base, with 10 bases between them. CDR1 LNHDA and CDR2 SQIVND come from the germline V gene (reference sequence). This CDR3 comprises 13 residues. The sample taken for sequencing was PBMCs. The chain has TRBV19 and TRBJ1-1, with D perhaps TRBD1 (6 bases). The receptor comes from a human donor in good health. In DNA, the CDR3 is TGTGCCAGTACCCCGGGACAGAACACTGAAGCTTTCTTT. This translates into CASTPGQNTEAFF.